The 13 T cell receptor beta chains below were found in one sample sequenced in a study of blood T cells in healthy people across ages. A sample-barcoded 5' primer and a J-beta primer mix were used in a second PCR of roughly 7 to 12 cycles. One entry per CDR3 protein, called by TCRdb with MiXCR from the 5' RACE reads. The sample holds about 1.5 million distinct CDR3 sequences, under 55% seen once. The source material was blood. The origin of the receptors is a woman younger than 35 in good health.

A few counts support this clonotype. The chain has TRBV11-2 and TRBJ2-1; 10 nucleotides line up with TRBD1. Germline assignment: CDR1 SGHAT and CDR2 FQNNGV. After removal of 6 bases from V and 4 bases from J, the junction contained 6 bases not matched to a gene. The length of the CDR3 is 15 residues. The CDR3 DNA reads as TGTGCCAGCAGGACGACAGGGGGCGCTTACAATGAGCAGTTCTTC. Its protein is CASRTTGGAYNEQFF.

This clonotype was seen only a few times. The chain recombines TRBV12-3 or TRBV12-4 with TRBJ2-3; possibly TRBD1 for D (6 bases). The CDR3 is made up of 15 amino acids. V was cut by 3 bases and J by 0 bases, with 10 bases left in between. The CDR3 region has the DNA TGTGCCAGCAGTTTCCAGGACAGTAGCACAGATACGCAGTATTTT. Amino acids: CASSFQDSSTDTQYF.

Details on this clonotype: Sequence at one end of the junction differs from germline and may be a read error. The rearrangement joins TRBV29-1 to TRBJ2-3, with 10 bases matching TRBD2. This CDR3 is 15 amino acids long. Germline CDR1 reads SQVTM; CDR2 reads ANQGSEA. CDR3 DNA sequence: TGCAGCGCTGAACGCGGACTAGCGGATACAGATACGCAGTATTTT. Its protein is CSAERGLADTDTQYF.

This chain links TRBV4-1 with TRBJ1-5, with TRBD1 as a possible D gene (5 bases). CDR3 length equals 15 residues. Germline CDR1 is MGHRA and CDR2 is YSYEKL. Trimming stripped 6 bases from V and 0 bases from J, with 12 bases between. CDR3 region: CASSQPGRSNQPQHF. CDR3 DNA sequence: TGCGCCAGCAGTCAACCGGGACGTAGCAATCAGCCCCAGCATTTT.

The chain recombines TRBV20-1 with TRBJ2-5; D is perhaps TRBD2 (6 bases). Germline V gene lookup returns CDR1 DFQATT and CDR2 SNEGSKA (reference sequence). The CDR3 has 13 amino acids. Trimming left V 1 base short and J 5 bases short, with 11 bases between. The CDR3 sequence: CSARAAGMETQYF. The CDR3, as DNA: TGCAGTGCTAGAGCGGCGGGGATGGAGACCCAGTACTTC.

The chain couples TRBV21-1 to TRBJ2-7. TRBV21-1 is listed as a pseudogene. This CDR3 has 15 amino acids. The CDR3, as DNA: TGTGCCAGCACGCCGACTGAATCATCCCTCTACGAGCAGTACTTC. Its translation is CASTPTESSLYEQYF.

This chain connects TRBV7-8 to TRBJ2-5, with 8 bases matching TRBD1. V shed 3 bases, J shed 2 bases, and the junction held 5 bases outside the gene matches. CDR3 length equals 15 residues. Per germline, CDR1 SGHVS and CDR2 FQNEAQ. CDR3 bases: TGTGCCAGCAGCTTTTTCCAGGGGGCACAAGAGACCCAGTACTTC. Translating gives CASSFFQGAQETQYF. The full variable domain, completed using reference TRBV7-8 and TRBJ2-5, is GAGVSQSPRYKVAKRGQDVALRCDPISGHVSLFWYQQALGQGPEFLTYFQNEAQLDKSGLPSDRFFAERPEGSVSTLKIQRTQQEDSAVYLCASSFFQGAQETQYFGPGTRLLVL.

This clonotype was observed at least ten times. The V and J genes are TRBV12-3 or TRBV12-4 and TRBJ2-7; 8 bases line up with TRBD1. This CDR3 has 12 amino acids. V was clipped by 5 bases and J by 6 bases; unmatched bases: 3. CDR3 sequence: CASSQTGVEQYF. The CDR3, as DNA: TGTGCCAGCAGTCAGACAGGGGTCGAGCAGTACTTC.

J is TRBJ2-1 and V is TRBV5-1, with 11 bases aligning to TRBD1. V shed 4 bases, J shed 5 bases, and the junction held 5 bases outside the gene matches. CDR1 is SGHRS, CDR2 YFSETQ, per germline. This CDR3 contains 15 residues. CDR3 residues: CASSLGTGGNNEQFF. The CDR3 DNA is TGCGCCAGCAGCCTCGGGACAGGGGGGAACAATGAGCAGTTCTTC.

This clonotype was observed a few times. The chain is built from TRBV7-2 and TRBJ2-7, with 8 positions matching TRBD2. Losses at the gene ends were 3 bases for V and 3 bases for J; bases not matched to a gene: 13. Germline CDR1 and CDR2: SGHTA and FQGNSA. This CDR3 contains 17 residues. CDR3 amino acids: CASSFSGAPGLDYEQYF. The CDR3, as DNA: TGTGCCAGCAGCTTCTCAGGAGCCCCGGGACTAGACTACGAGCAGTACTTC.

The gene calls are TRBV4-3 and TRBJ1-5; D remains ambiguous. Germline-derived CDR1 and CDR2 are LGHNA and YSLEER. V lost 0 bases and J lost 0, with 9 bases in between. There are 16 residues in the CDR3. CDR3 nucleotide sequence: TGCGCCAGCAGCCAAGATCTACGGTTTAGCAATCAGCCCCAGCATTTT. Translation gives CASSQDLRFSNQPQHF.

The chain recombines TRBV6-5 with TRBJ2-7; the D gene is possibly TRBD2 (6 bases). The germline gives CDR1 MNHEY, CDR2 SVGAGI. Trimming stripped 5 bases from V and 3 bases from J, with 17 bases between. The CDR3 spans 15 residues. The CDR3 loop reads CASSRDSGGIYEQYF. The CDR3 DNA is TGTGCCAGCAGTCGGGACTCCGGTGGGATCTACGAGCAGTACTTC.

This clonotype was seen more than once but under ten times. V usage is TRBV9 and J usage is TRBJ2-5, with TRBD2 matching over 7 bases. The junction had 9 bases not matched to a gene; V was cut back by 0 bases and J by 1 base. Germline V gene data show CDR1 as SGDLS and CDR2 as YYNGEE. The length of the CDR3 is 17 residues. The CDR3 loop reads CASSVGGGSGLQETQYF. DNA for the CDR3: TGTGCCAGCAGCGTAGGCGGGGGTAGCGGTCTCCAAGAGACCCAGTACTTC. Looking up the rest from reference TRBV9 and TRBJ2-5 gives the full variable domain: DSGVTQTPKHLITATGQRVTLRCSPRSGDLSVYWYQQSLDQGLQFLIQYYNGEERAKGNILERFSAQQFPDLHSELNLSSLELGDSALYFCASSVGGGSGLQETQYFGPGTRLLVL.